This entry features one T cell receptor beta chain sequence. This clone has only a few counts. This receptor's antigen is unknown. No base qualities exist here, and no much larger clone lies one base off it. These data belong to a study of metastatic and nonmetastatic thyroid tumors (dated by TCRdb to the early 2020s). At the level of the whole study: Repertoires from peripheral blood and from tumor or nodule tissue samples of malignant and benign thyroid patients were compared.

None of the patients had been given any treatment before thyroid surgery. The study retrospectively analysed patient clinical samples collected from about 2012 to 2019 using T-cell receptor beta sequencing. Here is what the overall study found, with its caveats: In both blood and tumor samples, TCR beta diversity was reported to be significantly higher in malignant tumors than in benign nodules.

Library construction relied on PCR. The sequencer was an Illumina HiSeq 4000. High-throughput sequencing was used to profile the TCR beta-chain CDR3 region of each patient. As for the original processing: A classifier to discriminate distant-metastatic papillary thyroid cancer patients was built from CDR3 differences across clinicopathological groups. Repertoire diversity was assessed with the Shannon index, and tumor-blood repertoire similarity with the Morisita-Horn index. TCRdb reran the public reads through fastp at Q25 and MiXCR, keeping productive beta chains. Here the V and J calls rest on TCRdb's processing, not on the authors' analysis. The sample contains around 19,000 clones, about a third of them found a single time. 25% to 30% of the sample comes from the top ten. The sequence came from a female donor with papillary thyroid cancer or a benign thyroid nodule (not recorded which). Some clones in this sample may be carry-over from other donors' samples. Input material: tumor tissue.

The CDR3 in this case is CASSDGTGGDQPQHF. The DNA sequence is TGTGCCAGCAGTGACGGGACAGGAGGGGATCAGCCCCAGCATTTT. This sequence uses TRBV6-4 and TRBJ1-5, and TRBD1 matches 8 of the central bases. From a lookup of the germline V gene, CDR1 and CDR2 are MRHNA and SNTAGT. The CDR3 measures 15 amino acids from cysteine to phenylalanine. The retained sequence is limited to the CDR3, 45 bases, with the frame set at the first base. Trimming accounts for 2 bases at V and 5 bases at J, while the number of junction bases matched to no gene is 5.